Described below is a single T cell receptor beta chain sequence and its context. At one boundary the junction diverges from the germline segment, which might be a read error. These data are taken from a study of blood T cells in healthy people across ages. The CDR3 is 13 amino acids. Germline-derived CDR1 and CDR2 are LGHDT and YNNKEL (reference sequence). Together with a sample-barcoded 5' primer, a J-beta primer mix was included in a second PCR lasting about 6 to 11 cycles. MiXCR was run by TCRdb on the 5' RACE reads, yielding one entry per CDR3 protein. The table has about 1.8 million distinct CDR3 sequences, roughly 50% seen once.

This TCR came from a woman aged 40-49 years in good health. This rearrangement joins TRBV3-1 to TRBJ2-1, with D uncertain. The sequencing sample was made of blood. The CDR3 reads CASSQDLHKEQFF. In DNA form, the CDR3 reads TGTGCCAGCAGCCAAGATCTCCACAAGGAGCAGTTCTTC.